This T cell receptor beta chain was identified in a study of blood T cell repertoires in COVID-19. Study overall: Sites across the United States, Italy and Spain contributed samples from acute and convalescent COVID-19. PBMCs, B-cell-depleted T cells, or T cells were the source of the cDNA or gDNA that made up the material.

There are 14 residues in the CDR3. CDR1 and CDR2 from the germline V gene are LNHDA and SQIVND (reference sequence). The trim removed 6 bases at V and 6 bases at J, leaving 7 bases unmatched. In the original analysis: Using reference gene primer amplification, nucleated cell counts were estimated. Clones were read by immunoSEQ multiplex PCR, and TCRdb kept only the in-frame ones, dropping some. V and J calls plus clone size are reproduced from that table; the DNA served to infer D and trimming. The repertoire consists of about 360,000 clones, with 70% to 90% occurring once and the leading ten covering over 2.5%.

The V call is TRBV19, the J call TRBJ2-1; TRBD2 aligns across 8 bases. The sample taken for sequencing was peripheral blood. This TCR derives from a human donor in a cohort sampled during active COVID-19. CDR3 residues: CASRPGLVGNEQFF. Written as DNA, the CDR3 is TGTGCCAGTAGACCGGGACTAGTGGGCAATGAGCAGTTCTTC.